Below, 29 T cell receptor beta chains from the same sample are listed, as sequenced in a study of T cells in Graves' hyperthyroidism and ophthalmopathy. Amplification of TCR beta CDR3 regions was performed using RNA transcripts as template. When the TCR CDR3 underwent first-round RT-PCR, the HTBI primer set was used. One entry per CDR3 protein results from TCRdb running MiXCR on the multiplex PCR reads. The sample shows 400,000 or so distinct CDR3 sequences, roughly 15% of them seen only once. The specimen was blood. The source is a woman in her 30s with Graves' ophthalmopathy.

This clonotype showed up many times. The gene calls are TRBV6-1 and TRBJ1-5; D remains ambiguous. CDR3 length: 12 amino acids. Deletions cut 6 bases from V and 7 bases from J, with 10 bases between. Germline lookup yields CDR1 MNHNS and CDR2 SASEGT. The CDR3: CASSQVIQPQHF. CDR3 nucleotide sequence: TGTGCCAGCAGCCAAGTTATCCAGCCCCAGCATTTT.

This clonotype was seen repeatedly, ten times or more. This rearrangement joins TRBV20-1 to TRBJ2-1; 7 nucleotides line up with TRBD2. The CDR3 is 15 amino acids. V lost 6 bases and J lost 0; bases outside the gene matches: 8. Looked up from germline, CDR1 is DFQATT and CDR2 is SNEGSKA (reference sequence). The CDR3 sequence: CSATLAGRSYNEQFF. CDR3 DNA: TGCAGTGCAACCTTAGCGGGCCGCTCCTACAATGAGCAGTTCTTC.

This clonotype was seen repeatedly, ten times or more. This chain links TRBV2 with TRBJ2-5; 10 bases agree with TRBD1. Per germline, CDR1 SNHLY and CDR2 FYNNEI. The V gene end was trimmed by 7 bases and the J gene end by 5 bases; junction bases not matched to a gene: 4. This CDR3 spans 13 amino acids. The CDR3 bases are TGTGCCAGCACCGGACAGGGGGGGGAGACCCAGTACTTC. This sequence encodes CASTGQGGETQYF.

With regard to this clonotype: Being one base from a much bigger clone, this may be a read error. This rearrangement joins TRBV7-9 to TRBJ2-3; 13 bases align to TRBD2. Germline lookup yields CDR1 SEHNR and CDR2 FQNEAQ (reference sequence). The CDR3 contains 17 residues. The CDR3 bases are TGTGCCAGCAGCTTAGGGGGACTAGCGGGGACGACAGATACGCACTATTTT. Amino acid sequence: CASSLGGLAGTTDTHYF. Combining the CDR3 with reference TRBV7-9 and TRBJ2-3 gives the whole variable domain DTGVSQNPRHKITKRGQNVTFRCDPISEHNRLYWYRQTLGQGPEFLTYFQNEAQLEKSRLLSDRFSAERPKGSFSTLEIQRTEQGDSAMYLCASSLGGLAGTTDTHYFGPGTRLTVL.

This clonotype was counted ten times or more. The chain couples TRBV20-1 to TRBJ1-2, with 7 bases fitting TRBD1. J gave up 0 bases and V 3 bases, and 16 bases lay outside the gene matches. This CDR3 is built from 18 residues. Looked up from germline, CDR1 is DFQATT and CDR2 is SNEGSKA (reference sequence). CDR3 region: CSARPADTHRGSNYGYTF. The DNA for the CDR3 is TGCAGTGCTAGGCCTGCCGACACACACAGGGGCTCTAACTATGGCTACACCTTC.

The V and J genes are TRBV4-2 and TRBJ2-5; 10 bases align to TRBD2. The CDR3 loop spans 15 amino acids. V lost 5 bases to trimming and J lost 0 bases; unmatched junction nucleotides: 3. Germline lookup yields CDR1 LGHNA and CDR2 YNFKEQ. Written as DNA, the CDR3 is TGTGCCAGCAGCTATAGCGGGGGGCACCAAGAGACCCAGTACTTC. Translated: CASSYSGGHQETQYF.

This clonotype has only a few counts. With a much larger clone just one base away, this may be a read error. This chain connects TRBV11-2 to TRBJ2-7; D call uncertain. The germline CDR1 and CDR2 sequences are SGHAT and FQNNGV. CDR3 size: 13 residues. The CDR3, as DNA: TGTGCCAGCAGCTTAGAACCCCCCTACGTGCAGTACTTC. Protein product: CASSLEPPYVQYF.

This clonotype was seen ten or more times. V gene TRBV30 combines with J gene TRBJ2-1; TRBD2 matches at 10 bases. This CDR3 spans 15 amino acids. The V segment lost 0 bases and the J segment 8 bases; nucleotides outside the gene matches: 7. Germline values: CDR1 GTSNPN, CDR2 SVGIG (reference sequence). CDR3 coding DNA: TGTGCCTGGAGTGTACGGAGCGGGGGGGCCGATGAGCAGTTCTTC. Translated, it gives CAWSVRSGGADEQFF.

This clonotype has only a few counts. The chain links TRBV10-3 to TRBJ2-2; no reliable D call. V dropped 6 bases and J dropped 4 bases, with 15 bases sitting between them. Germline CDR1 is ENHRY and CDR2 is SYGVKD. There are 15 residues in the CDR3. The CDR3 here is CAISPDNPTTGELFF. CDR3 coding DNA: TGTGCCATCAGCCCCGACAACCCGACCACCGGGGAGCTGTTTTTT.

This clonotype was seen repeatedly, ten times or more. The chain joins TRBV7-9 to TRBJ1-1, with a possible D match to TRBD1 (5 bases). In germline, CDR1 is SEHNR, CDR2 FQNEAQ (reference sequence). V lost 2 bases and J 5 bases, leaving 12 bases between the germline ends. The CDR3 length is 14 residues. The CDR3 is CASSLWQGGTEAFF. For the CDR3, the DNA is TGTGCCAGCAGCTTATGGCAGGGAGGGACTGAAGCTTTCTTT.

This clonotype appeared many times. CDR3 sequence (DNA): TGTGCCACCAGTGATTTGGCAGGGAGAGAGACCCAGTACTTC. Protein sequence: CATSDLAGRETQYF. The chain combines TRBV24-1 with TRBJ2-5; D tentatively fits TRBD1 or TRBD2 (5 bases each). The CDR3 runs to 14 residues. Per the germline V gene, CDR1 is KGHDR and CDR2 is SFDVKD. Trimming removed 0 bases from V and 4 bases from J, with 8 bases in between.

This clonotype showed up just a few times. The J gene is TRBJ1-3, the V gene TRBV28; perhaps TRBD1 as D (5 bases). V shed 3 bases and J shed 0 bases, with 12 bases lying between them. CDR1 is MDHEN, CDR2 SYDVKM, per germline. This CDR3 has 16 amino acids. The chain's CDR3 is CASSLYRQFSGNTIYF. CDR3 DNA: TGTGCCAGCAGTTTGTACCGACAGTTCTCTGGAAACACCATATATTTT. Using reference TRBV28 and TRBJ1-3 for the parts outside the CDR3, the full variable domain is DVKVTQSSRYLVKRTGEKVFLECVQDMDHENMFWYRQDPGLGLRLIYFSYDVKMKEKGDIPEGYSVSREKKERFSLILESASTNQTSMYLCASSLYRQFSGNTIYFGEGSWLTVV.

At least ten counts were recorded for this clonotype. This chain links TRBV11-3 with TRBJ1-2; D unclear. The germline gives CDR1 SGHNT, CDR2 YENEEA. The CDR3 has 11 amino acids. V was pared by 3 bases and J by 5 bases, with 4 bases between. DNA for the CDR3: TGTGCCAGCAGCTTGGGATATGGCTACACCTTC. Translated, it gives CASSLGYGYTF.

This clonotype was observed a few times. The chain links TRBV5-1 to TRBJ1-6; D is possibly TRBD1 (5 bases). This CDR3 region has 17 residues. Germline CDR1 and CDR2: SGHRS and YFSETQ. The V and J ends lost 3 bases and 7 bases respectively, with 20 bases between them. This CDR3 is CASSSRQGHAENSPLHF. In nucleotides, the CDR3 is TGCGCCAGCAGCTCCCGTCAGGGTCATGCGGAGAATTCACCCCTCCACTTT.

This clonotype was seen a handful of times. The chain recombines TRBV2 with TRBJ1-4; D gene unclear. Germline CDR1 is SNHLY and CDR2 is FYNNEI. V was cut by 8 bases and J by 7 bases, with 8 bases left in between. This CDR3 has 11 amino acids. Here the CDR3 DNA reads TGTGCCAGCCGAGACCGTGAAAAACTGTTTTTT. Translated, it gives CASRDREKLFF.

In its sample, this clonotype was seen many times. The chain links TRBV7-9 to TRBJ2-7; D is undetermined. The V gene's germline CDR1 is SEHNR and CDR2 FQNEAQ (reference sequence). CDR3 length: 13 residues. The V end was cut by 4 bases, the J end by 4 bases, with 11 bases between. The chain's CDR3 is CASSSGPRYEQYF. CDR3 DNA: TGTGCCAGCAGCTCCGGGCCGCGATACGAGCAGTACTTC.

In this sample, this clonotype turned up a few times. CDR3 amino acids: CATQGTGEIGELFF. The CDR3 region has the DNA TGTGCCACCCAAGGGACAGGGGAGATCGGGGAGCTGTTTTTT. The genes are TRBV24-1 and TRBJ2-2, with 10 bases identical to TRBD1. V lost 9 bases to trimming and J lost 7 bases; unmatched junction nucleotides: 7. This CDR3 comprises 14 residues. CDR1 is KGHDR, CDR2 SFDVKD, per germline.

Regarding this clonotype: A much more abundant neighbour one base away suggests this may be a read error. The V call is TRBV29-1, the J call TRBJ1-1; D is unresolved. The V gene's germline CDR1 is SQVTM and CDR2 ANQGSEA. Trimming took off 4 bases at V and 6 bases at J, with 9 bases between the two ends. There are 11 residues in the CDR3. This chain's CDR3 is CSVVPAAEAFF. CDR3 bases: TGCAGCGTTGTTCCAGCCGCTGAAGCTTTCTTT.

This clonotype was detected ten times or more. V is TRBV18 and J is TRBJ2-7; 7 bases agree with TRBD1. V trimming: 3 bases; J trimming: 7 bases; junction bases outside the gene matches: 12. Germline V gene sequence: CDR1 KGHSH, CDR2 LQKENI. The CDR3 runs 15 residues. The CDR3 here is CASSPQDRSGWEQYF. The CDR3, as DNA: TGTGCCAGCTCACCCCAGGACAGGTCGGGGTGGGAGCAGTACTTC.

This clonotype has a count of ten or more. This chain joins TRBV7-2 and TRBJ1-1, with D possibly being TRBD1 (5 bases). The germline V and J ends were trimmed by 2 bases and 7 bases, with 14 bases remaining between them. Germline V gene sequence: CDR1 SGHTA, CDR2 FQGNSA. The length of the CDR3 is 14 residues. The CDR3 region has the DNA TGTGCCAGCAGCTTACTATCTGGGGCAGTTGAAGCTTTCTTT. This gives the protein CASSLLSGAVEAFF.

This clonotype was picked up many times. This chain joins TRBV28 and TRBJ1-4; D gene uncertain. The CDR3 contains 16 residues. The germline V gene encodes CDR1 MDHEN and CDR2 SYDVKM. Between the trimmed V and J ends, which lost 3 bases and 4 bases, there was a span of 15 bases. CDR3 sequence: CASSLPLGRVNEKLFF. The CDR3 nucleotides are TGTGCCAGCAGTTTGCCATTGGGCAGAGTTAATGAAAAACTGTTTTTT.

At least ten counts were recorded for this clonotype. The chain links TRBV28 to TRBJ2-3; 7 bases line up with TRBD1. CDR3 length: 16 residues. Trimming removed 6 bases from V and 0 bases from J; junction bases left unmatched: 9. From germline, CDR1 is MDHEN and CDR2 SYDVKM. The CDR3: CASSYTGAASTDTQYF. DNA for the CDR3: TGTGCCAGCAGCTATACAGGGGCCGCCAGCACAGATACGCAGTATTTT.

This clonotype was seen only a few times. V gene TRBV2 combines with J gene TRBJ2-4; no clear D. Germline CDR1 is SNHLY and CDR2 is FYNNEI. Between the trimmed V and J ends, which lost 7 bases and 12 bases, there was a span of 13 bases. CDR3 length equals 11 residues. The CDR3 DNA follows: TGTGCCAGCACCCTAACTGAACCTCAGTACTTC. As protein: CASTLTEPQYF. Based on the CDR3 plus reference TRBV2 and TRBJ2-4, the full variable domain is EPEVTQTPSHQVTQMGQEVILRCVPISNHLYFYWYRQILGQKVEFLVSFYNNEISEKSEIFDDQFSVERPDGSNFTLKIRSTKLEDSAMYFCASTLTEPQYFGAGTRLSVL.

The rearrangement joins TRBV20-1 to TRBJ1-1; the D gene is possibly TRBD1 (6 bases). The ends were cut back, 6 bases at V and 5 bases at J, with 10 bases in the middle. The germline gives CDR1 DFQATT, CDR2 SNEGSKA (reference sequence). The CDR3 is made up of 11 amino acids. The CDR3 loop is CSAKGGTEAFF. As DNA, the CDR3 is TGCAGTGCGAAAGGGGGAACTGAAGCTTTCTTT.

The genes are TRBV2 and TRBJ2-5; the match to TRBD2 covers 8 bases. The V segment lost 8 bases and the J segment 2 bases; nucleotides outside the gene matches: 10. Germline values: CDR1 SNHLY, CDR2 FYNNEI. This CDR3 region has 15 residues. The CDR3 here is CASVATLADQETQYF. DNA for the CDR3: TGTGCCAGCGTGGCCACACTAGCGGATCAAGAGACCCAGTACTTC.

This clonotype was seen many times. The V call is TRBV7-9, the J call TRBJ2-7; D may match TRBD1 or TRBD2 (6 bases each). The CDR3 spans 15 residues. The V gene's germline CDR1 is SEHNR and CDR2 FQNEAQ (reference sequence). Trimming stripped 0 bases from V and 4 bases from J, with 13 bases between. CDR3 residues: CASSLAGGPWYEQYF. The CDR3 region has the DNA TGTGCCAGCAGCTTAGCCGGGGGCCCCTGGTACGAGCAGTACTTC. Complete variable domain (other parts from reference TRBV7-9 and TRBJ2-7): DTGVSQNPRHKITKRGQNVTFRCDPISEHNRLYWYRQTLGQGPEFLTYFQNEAQLEKSRLLSDRFSAERPKGSFSTLEIQRTEQGDSAMYLCASSLAGGPWYEQYFGPGTRLTVT.

This clonotype came up many times. The chain links TRBV20-1 to TRBJ2-3; D may be TRBD1 (6 bases). V was trimmed by 5 bases and J by 3 bases, leaving 15 bases between them. Per germline, CDR1 DFQATT and CDR2 SNEGSKA (reference sequence). This CDR3 has 14 amino acids. The CDR3, as DNA: TGCAGTGCTCCGACAGGAGGTACAACAGATACGCAGTATTTT. Its protein is CSAPTGGTTDTQYF.

There are a few counts of this clonotype. The chain is built from TRBV15 and TRBJ2-7, with D hard to call. CDR3 length equals 15 residues. Germline V gene data show CDR1 as LNHNV and CDR2 as YYDKDF (reference sequence). V was clipped by 3 bases and J by 0 bases, with 12 bases between them. The CDR3 DNA sequence: TGTGCCACCAGCAGGGAAGCGTCTAGCTCCTACGAGCAGTACTTC. The encoded protein is CATSREASSSYEQYF.

This clonotype was counted a few times. The V gene is TRBV19, the J gene TRBJ2-7; 8 bases agree with TRBD2. The CDR3 runs 17 residues. J was trimmed by 1 base and V by 8 bases; bases with no gene match: 16. Germline V lookup: CDR1 LNHDA, CDR2 SQIVND (reference sequence). CDR3 bases: TGTGCCAGTTCCGGGAGTCCAATAGCGGGGATTTCCTACGAGCAGTACTTC. Amino acid sequence: CASSGSPIAGISYEQYF.